This is a list of T cell receptor beta chains from one sample in a study of T cell changes during pregnancy in multiple sclerosis. The protocol was immunoSEQ multiplex PCR, while the TCRdb copy is restricted to in-frame clones and leaves out a portion. This table has 50,000 to 60,000 clones, about 90% appearing once. This specimen was CD4+ T cells from peripheral blood mononuclear cells, taken in the first trimester of pregnancy. These receptors were obtained from a female donor with multiple sclerosis, enrolled in a pregnancy study. Both conserved end residues are part of each CDR3. A D gene is named only where the DNA matches it firmly. The listing skips clone size in some rows; elsewhere it reads once, few, many or a size class.

size	J	D	V	DNA	CDR3
-	TRBJ2-1	TRBD2	TRBV7-9	TGTGCCAGCAGACCGGCGGGGGGGGGTCCCTGGGGTGAGCAGTTCTTC	CASRPAGGGPWGEQFF
once	TRBJ1-5	TRBD1	TRBV2	TGTGCCAGCCGAGGGGGCTTTCGTAATCAGCCCCAGCATTTT	CASRGGFRNQPQHF
-	TRBJ1-2	-	TRBV4-2	TGTGCCAGCAGCCAAGATGTTGGCAGGGGAAATGGCTACACCTTC	CASSQDVGRGNGYTF
-	TRBJ2-7	-	TRBV6-6	TGTGCCAGCAGTTACTCTCGACAGTCGTCCTACGAGCAGTACTTC	CASSYSRQSSYEQYF
-	TRBJ2-7	TRBD2	TRBV5-4	TGTGCCAGCAGCGTACTAGGCGGGGGGAACTCCTACGAGCAGTACTTC	CASSVLGGGNSYEQYF
-	TRBJ2-6	-	TRBV7-3	TGTGCCAGCAGCTTTCTAGTCTCTGGGGCCAACGTCCTGACTTTC	CASSFLVSGANVLTF
-	TRBJ2-5	TRBD2	TRBV2	TGTGCCAGCAGTTCACTAGCGGGGCTCCAAGAGACCCAGTACTTC	CASSSLAGLQETQYF
-	TRBJ2-1	TRBD2	TRBV5-1	TGCGCCAGCAGCTCTCGGACTAGCGGGGGGGGATACAATGAGCAGTTCTTC	CASSSRTSGGGYNEQFF
-	TRBJ2-1	-	TRBV5-6	TGTGCCAGCAGCTCCGTGACTAGTGTCTCCTACAATGAGCAGTTCTTC	CASSSVTSVSYNEQFF
once	TRBJ1-2	-	TRBV29-1	TGCAGCGTTGATAGTCTTAACTATGGCTACACCTTC	CSVDSLNYGYTF
-	TRBJ2-7	TRBD2	TRBV2	TGTGCCAGCAGTGAGATGCGGGGGGGATGGTACGAGCAGTACTTC	CASSEMRGGWYEQYF